This T cell receptor beta chain was recorded in a study of identical twins. A universal primer site was incorporated via template switching, and the cDNA contained unique molecular identifiers. TCRdb re-analysed the 5' RACE reads in MiXCR, keeping a single row per CDR3 protein. The table includes about 470,000 distinct CDR3 sequences, approximately 24% detected once. In regard to this clonotype: What it binds is unknown.

Whole-study findings and limits: Insertions were reduced in abundant cord blood beta clonotypes but not in memory repertoires. Partial confounding of zero-insertion analyses by invariant MAIT and iNKT cells was possible.

CDR3 length equals 16 residues. CDR1 is MGHRA, CDR2 YSYEKL, per germline. Trimming took 0 bases from V and 5 from J, leaving 15 bases between them. In addition, the sample was reused for a study of T cells expressing NK-cell markers. That study adds: Out of eight donors sequenced, seven tested HCMV-seropositive and the remaining one seronegative.

The chain recombines TRBV4-1 with TRBJ2-3; a weak D match, TRBD2 (6 bases). The sample comprised CD4+ T cells sorted from blood. The receptor comes from a woman between 18 and 29 years old in good health. The CDR3 bases are TGCGCCAGCAGCCAAGATGAGAGCGCGGGAAAAGATACGCAGTATTTT. It is translated as CASSQDESAGKDTQYF.